The T cell receptor (beta chain) under discussion was sequenced for a study of T cells after yellow fever vaccination. The CDR3 has 15 residues. CDR1 and CDR2 from the germline V gene are KGHSH and LQKENI. The V end was cut by 1 base, the J end by 4 bases, with 13 bases between. TCRdb re-called the 5' RACE reads through MiXCR, storing one row per CDR3 protein. This table has about 310,000 distinct CDR3 sequences, roughly 4% appearing once. This clonotype was counted a few times. The chain recombines TRBV18 with TRBJ1-2; D is perhaps TRBD1 (5 bases). The source material was PBMCs, sampled on the day of the yellow fever booster vaccination. This TCR came from a man between 18 and 29 years old who received the YFV17D yellow fever vaccine. CDR3 in amino acids: CASSPRTPPPYGYTF. The CDR3 coding sequence is TGTGCCAGCTCACCACGGACACCACCTCCCTATGGCTACACCTTC.